This T cell receptor beta chain was observed in a study of T cell responses to AZD1222 COVID-19 vaccine. Whole-study results and caveats: Two doses of AZD1222 preceded a rise in Spike-specific TCR breadth and depth. Dominant CD4 TCR responses targeted spike regions 160-218 and 743-854.

Remarks on this clone: As yet, its antigen is unknown.

Here immunoSEQ multiplex PCR was the method, and the copy in TCRdb shows in-frame clones only, minus some. Altogether around 130,000 clones are present, more than 85% being singletons, with the ten largest covering approximately 3.3%. The CDR3 is 13 residues long. V shed 2 bases and J shed 5 bases, with 9 bases lying between them. In germline, CDR1 is SGHTA, CDR2 FQGTGA. The chain joins TRBV7-3 to TRBJ1-1; D not resolved. This TCR derives from an adult in good health. The starting material was peripheral blood, obtained on day 0 of AZD1222 vaccination. The CDR3 reads CASSLAAETEAFF. The CDR3 bases are TGTGCCAGCAGCTTAGCTGCGGAAACTGAAGCTTTCTTT.